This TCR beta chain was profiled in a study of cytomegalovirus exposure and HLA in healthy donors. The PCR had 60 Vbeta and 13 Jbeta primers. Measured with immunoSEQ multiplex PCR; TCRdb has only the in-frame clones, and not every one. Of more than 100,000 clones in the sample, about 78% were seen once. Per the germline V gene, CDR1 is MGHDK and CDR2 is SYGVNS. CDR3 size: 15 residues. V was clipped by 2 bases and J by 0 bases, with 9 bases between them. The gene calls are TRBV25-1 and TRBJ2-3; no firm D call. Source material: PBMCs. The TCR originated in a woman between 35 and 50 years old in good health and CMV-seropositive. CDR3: CASSEGVLSTDTQYF. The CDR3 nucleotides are TGTGCCAGCAGTGAAGGAGTGCTCAGCACAGATACGCAGTATTTT.